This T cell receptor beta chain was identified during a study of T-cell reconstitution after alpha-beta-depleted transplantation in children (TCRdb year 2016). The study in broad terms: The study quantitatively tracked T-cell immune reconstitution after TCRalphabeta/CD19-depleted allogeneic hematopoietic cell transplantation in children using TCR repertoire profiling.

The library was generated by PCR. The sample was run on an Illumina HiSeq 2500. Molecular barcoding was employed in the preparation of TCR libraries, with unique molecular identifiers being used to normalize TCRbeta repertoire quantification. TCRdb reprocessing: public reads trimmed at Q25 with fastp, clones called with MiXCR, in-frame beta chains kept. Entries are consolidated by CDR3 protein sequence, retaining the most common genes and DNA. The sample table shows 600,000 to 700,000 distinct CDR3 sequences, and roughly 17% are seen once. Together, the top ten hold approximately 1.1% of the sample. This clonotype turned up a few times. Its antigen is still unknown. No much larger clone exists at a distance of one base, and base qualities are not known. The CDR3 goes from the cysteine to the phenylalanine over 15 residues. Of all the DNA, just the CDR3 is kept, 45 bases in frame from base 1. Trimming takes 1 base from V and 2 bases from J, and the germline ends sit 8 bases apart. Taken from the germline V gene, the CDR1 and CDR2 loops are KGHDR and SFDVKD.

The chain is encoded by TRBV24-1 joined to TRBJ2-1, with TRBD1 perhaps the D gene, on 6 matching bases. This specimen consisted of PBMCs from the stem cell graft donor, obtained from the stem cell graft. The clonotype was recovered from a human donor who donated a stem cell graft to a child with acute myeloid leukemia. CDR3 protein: CATSDLQGPYNEQFF. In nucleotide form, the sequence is TGTGCCACCAGTGATTTACAGGGCCCCTACAATGAGCAGTTCTTC.